Presented here are 13 T cell receptor beta chains from one specimen sequenced in a study of vaccination effects on CD4 cells after COVID-19. Following 10 days of culture, CD4+ T cells were isolated. Participants got two doses of BNT162b2 or mRNA-1273 vaccine. Sequencing was performed with immunoSEQ multiplex PCR; in TCRdb, only in-frame clones are kept and a portion is missing. The sample carries some 10,000 clones, around 76% recorded once. These receptors are not linked to any known antigen. The material was CD4+ T cells from PBMCs cultured without peptide, obtained after COVID-19 vaccination. The receptors shown here come from a human donor who received a COVID-19 vaccine.

The J gene is TRBJ1-4, the V gene TRBV2, with D tentatively TRBD1 (5 bases). This CDR3 has 13 residues. Trimming shortened V by 3 bases and J by 12 bases, and 14 bases separated the two germline ends. Germline CDR1 reads SNHLY; CDR2 reads FYNNEI. In DNA form, the CDR3 reads TGTGCCAGCAGTGATAGTTTTTGGGGCGAACTGTTTTTT. It codes for CASSDSFWGELFF.

This clone appeared a few times. The chain employs TRBV19 and TRBJ1-1, with D unclear. Trimming cost V 0 bases and J 1 base, with 12 bases left between them. The CDR3 spans 16 residues. The germline V gene has CDR1 LNHDA and CDR2 SQIVND (reference sequence). For the CDR3, the DNA is TGTGCCAGTAGTATAGATCCCTGGGCCTCGAACACTGAAGCTTTCTTT. It translates to CASSIDPWASNTEAFF.

The chain combines TRBV5-1 with TRBJ2-5; D may be TRBD1 (6 bases). Trimming shortened V by 0 bases and J by 5 bases, and 17 bases separated the two germline ends. This CDR3 is 16 amino acids long. CDR1 is SGHRS, CDR2 YFSETQ, per germline. The CDR3 here is CASSLAPRGWAETQYF. The CDR3 nucleotides read TGCGCCAGCAGCTTGGCTCCAAGGGGGTGGGCGGAGACCCAGTACTTC.

In nucleotides, the CDR3 is TGTGCCAGCAGCCAAGAGCGGGGTGAGCAGTTCTTC. This codes for CASSQERGEQFF. The rearrangement joins TRBV4-2 to TRBJ2-1, with a weak D call TRBD2 (6 bases). CDR3 length: 12 amino acids. Trimming cost V 0 bases and J 9 bases, with 6 bases left between them. Germline V gene lookup returns CDR1 LGHNA and CDR2 YNFKEQ.

This clone was observed a handful of times. The rearrangement joins TRBV2 to TRBJ2-6, with D maybe TRBD1 (5 bases). The germline gives CDR1 SNHLY, CDR2 FYNNEI. This CDR3 spans 17 amino acids. V lost 5 bases, J lost 0 bases, and 14 bases lay in between. The CDR3 DNA is TGTGCCAGCAGTCTTGACAGTTACGACTCTGGGGCCAACGTCCTGACTTTC. As protein: CASSLDSYDSGANVLTF. Drawing the rest from reference TRBV2 and TRBJ2-6, the complete variable domain is EPEVTQTPSHQVTQMGQEVILRCVPISNHLYFYWYRQILGQKVEFLVSFYNNEISEKSEIFDDQFSVERPDGSNFTLKIRSTKLEDSAMYFCASSLDSYDSGANVLTFGAGSRLTVL.

For the CDR3, the DNA is TGTGCCAGCAGCCCACTAGAGGATACGCAGTATTTT. Residues: CASSPLEDTQYF. The V gene is TRBV2, the J gene TRBJ2-3, with a weak D call TRBD2 (5 bases). Germline values: CDR1 SNHLY, CDR2 FYNNEI. The CDR3 has 12 residues. Trimming cost V 6 bases and J 6 bases, with 10 bases left between them.

This chain joins TRBV28 and TRBJ1-4; 7 bases line up with TRBD1. Per germline, CDR1 MDHEN and CDR2 SYDVKM. The CDR3 spans 15 residues. V was pared by 6 bases and J by 7 bases, with 11 bases of the junction left unmatched. The DNA for the CDR3 is TGTGCCAGCAGCCAAAACAGGGGCGGAGTTGAAAAACTGTTTTTT. Encoded protein: CASSQNRGGVEKLFF.

The V call is TRBV20-1, the J call TRBJ2-3, with TRBD1 identical over 7 bases. This CDR3 contains 16 residues. Per the germline V gene, CDR1 is DFQATT and CDR2 is SNEGSKA (reference sequence). The V segment lost 3 bases and the J segment 6 bases; nucleotides outside the gene matches: 15. This chain's CDR3 is CSASGPGLTGTDTQYF. CDR3 in DNA: TGCAGTGCTAGTGGACCCGGCCTGACAGGGACGGATACGCAGTATTTT.

This rearrangement joins TRBV7-9 to TRBJ1-1; maybe TRBD1 (5 bases). The ends were cut back, 4 bases at V and 2 bases at J, with 5 bases in the middle. The germline CDR1 and CDR2 sequences are SEHNR and FQNEAQ (reference sequence). This CDR3 has 12 residues. CDR3: CASSWDNTEAFF. The CDR3 region has the DNA TGTGCCAGCAGCTGGGACAACACTGAAGCTTTCTTT.

The rearrangement uses TRBV5-1 and TRBJ1-1; D perhaps matches TRBD1 (6 bases). Germline V gives CDR1 SGHRS, CDR2 YFSETQ. This CDR3 has 14 residues. V was pared by 5 bases and J by 6 bases, with 17 bases between. The chain's CDR3 is CASRAQGQGAEAFF. Here the CDR3 DNA reads TGCGCCAGCAGGGCACAGGGTCAGGGCGCTGAAGCTTTCTTT.

This clone appeared once. This rearrangement joins TRBV3-1 (or the pseudogene TRBV3-2) to TRBJ1-6, with D unclear. The CDR3 has 16 amino acids. V lost 4 bases and J lost 0, with 10 bases in between. The germline V gene encodes CDR1 LGHDT and CDR2 YNNKEL (reference sequence). Here the CDR3 reads CASSPGGLSYNSPLHF. The CDR3 region has the DNA TGTGCCAGCAGCCCGGGCGGACTCTCCTATAATTCACCCCTCCACTTT.

The chain couples TRBV20-1 to TRBJ2-3; 8 bases match TRBD1. The V gene end was trimmed by 3 bases and the J gene end by 4 bases; junction bases not matched to a gene: 6. CDR1 and CDR2 from the germline V gene are DFQATT and SNEGSKA (reference sequence). The CDR3 spans 14 residues. The CDR3 reads CSASRTGIPDTQYF. The CDR3 DNA is TGCAGTGCTAGTAGGACAGGGATACCAGATACGCAGTATTTT.

The chain recombines TRBV29-1 with TRBJ2-6, with D perhaps assigned TRBD1 or TRBD2 (5 bases each). CDR3 length: 16 amino acids. With 6 bases removed from V and 0 bases from J, the gap between germline ends came to 15 bases. The germline V gene encodes CDR1 SQVTM and CDR2 ANQGSEA. The DNA of the CDR3 is TGCAGCGTAGGGGCGGGCTCCTCCTCTGGGGCCAACGTCCTGACTTTC. Translated, it gives CSVGAGSSSGANVLTF.